This T cell receptor beta chain was retrieved from a study of T cells in Graves' hyperthyroidism and ophthalmopathy. This clonotype was observed at least ten times. Amplification targeted TCR beta CDR3 regions from RNA transcripts. HTBI primers were employed in a first-round RT-PCR of the TCR CDR3. TCRdb redid the calling of the multiplex PCR reads with MiXCR, one entry per CDR3 protein. The table has about 59,000 distinct CDR3 sequences, 53% seen once. The sample taken for sequencing was blood. The sequence derives from a woman aged 60-75 years with Graves' ophthalmopathy.

CDR3: CASGDNEQFF. DNA for the CDR3: TGTGCCAGCGGAGACAATGAGCAGTTCTTC. The rearrangement uses TRBV6-2 or TRBV6-3 and TRBJ2-1; D is ambiguous. Trimming cost V 8 bases and J 5 bases, with 4 bases left between them. The CDR3 runs 10 residues. Germline CDR1 reads MNHEY; CDR2 reads SVGEGT.